Listed below are T cell receptor beta chains from one sample, sequenced in a study of spatial heterogeneity in lung cancer. Using its own MiXCR run on the 5' RACE reads, TCRdb lists one record per CDR3 protein. The sample lists about 100,000 distinct CDR3 sequences; about 4.6% were seen once. This material consisted of lung tumor tissue, taken at surgery. These receptor sequences come from a male donor with early-stage non-small cell lung cancer. The conserved cysteine and the conserved F or W are not part of the CDR3 here. A D gene is named only where the DNA matches it firmly. Size tells how often a clone was seen (once, few, many) or the class of an expanded clone, and some rows leave it out.

size: many; V: TRBV7-9; D: TRBD1; length: 12; CDR3: ASGRTGPNTEAF
size: NA; V: TRBV6-5; D: NA; length: 9; CDR3: ASSGRYGYT
size: few; V: TRBV11-2; D: NA; length: 9; CDR3: ASSPEISQY
size: many; V: TRBV7-9; D: NA; length: 13; CDR3: ASSLRGVNTGELF
size: many; V: TRBV27; D: TRBD2; length: 13; CDR3: ASRGLAGSTDTQY
size: many; V: TRBV12-3/TRBV12-4; D: TRBD2; length: 11; CDR3: ATRLAGVVEQF
size: many; V: TRBV3-1; D: NA; length: 11; CDR3: ASSYGSTTPIH
size: many; V: TRBV28; D: TRBD1; length: 12; CDR3: ASSWDRGHQPQH
size: many; V: TRBV6-5; D: NA; length: 11; CDR3: ASSYLENYEQY
size: many; V: TRBV20-1; D: NA; length: 12; CDR3: SAVKGRDPYEQY
size: many; V: TRBV5-1; D: NA; length: 14; CDR3: ASSLDGGTGNQPQH
size: many; V: TRBV29-1; D: TRBD2; length: 13; CDR3: SVAGGGARADTQY
size: many; V: TRBV29-1; D: TRBD1; length: 15; CDR3: SAIRGDRGPKHYGYT
size: many; V: TRBV20-1; D: NA; length: 9; CDR3: SARDNSWYT
size: many; V: TRBV3-1; D: NA; length: 12; CDR3: ASSSTAMGTEAF
size: many; V: TRBV28; D: TRBD2; length: 14; CDR3: ASSFSVAGHTDTQY
size: many; V: TRBV6-2/TRBV6-3; D: NA; length: 12; CDR3: ASWTLSSGNTIY
size: many; V: TRBV6-2/TRBV6-3; D: NA; length: 12; CDR3: AARRRDFYNEQF
size: few; V: TRBV20-1; D: NA; length: 11; CDR3: SASHRGNTEAF
size: many; V: TRBV10-3; D: NA; length: 12; CDR3: AISGSGLTGELF
size: many; V: TRBV13; D: NA; length: 10; CDR3: ASSHPRDEQY
size: many; V: TRBV28; D: TRBD2; length: 12; CDR3: ASSLSPGGGEQF
size: NA; V: TRBV6-2/TRBV6-3; D: NA; length: 11; CDR3: ASSYAQTTEAF
size: NA; V: TRBV7-8; D: NA; length: 15; CDR3: ASSLGSGSVWTGELF
size: many; V: TRBV4-1; D: NA; length: 13; CDR3: ASSQGSGSGAEAF
size: many; V: TRBV21-1; D: NA; length: 13; CDR3: ASSKRTRRGNEQF
size: many; V: TRBV11-1; D: NA; length: 9; CDR3: ASSKEETQY
size: many; V: TRBV4-2; D: TRBD2; length: 15; CDR3: ASSQDRAGGPFVTQY
size: many; V: TRBV21-1; D: NA; length: 12; CDR3: ASSNGGGNQPQH
size: few; V: TRBV28; D: NA; length: 12; CDR3: ASLPGGRVFEQY
size: many; V: TRBV12-3/TRBV12-4; D: NA; length: 12; CDR3: ASSFQPATNTIY